Listed here are 26 T cell receptor beta chains from one sample, sequenced in a study of vaccination and CD4 T cells after COVID-19. No antigen has been identified for these receptors. Treatment given: approximately nine-day PBMC culture with coronavirus spike peptide pools or control peptides (ViraFEST assay). Sequenced with the Oncomine TCR Beta short-read assay was DNA taken from cultured CD4+ T cells. TCRdb passed the PCR reads through MiXCR, listing each CDR3 protein once. The sample carries about 14,000 distinct CDR3 sequences, less than 65% recorded once. The sequenced sample was CD4+ T cells from blood, cultured in vitro, obtained before SARS-CoV-2 vaccination. These receptors originate from a human donor who had recovered from COVID-19.

This clonotype was counted only a few times. The J gene is TRBJ1-1, the V gene TRBV6-1, with 7 bases matching TRBD1. The CDR3 contains 14 residues. V was pared by 5 bases and J by 1 base, with 4 bases of the junction left unmatched. Germline assignment: CDR1 MNHNS and CDR2 SASEGT. CDR3 DNA: TGTGCCAGCAGTCAGACAGGGTCGAACACTGAAGCTTTCTTT. Its protein is CASSQTGSNTEAFF.

The V gene is TRBV19, the J gene TRBJ1-2; perhaps TRBD1 as D (5 bases). V lost 7 bases, J lost 8 bases, and 14 bases lay in between. Germline CDR1 and CDR2: LNHDA and SQIVND (reference sequence). CDR3 size: 12 residues. CDR3 nucleotides: TGTGCCAGTACCCTCGAGGGGCGAGGCTACACCTTC. Residues: CASTLEGRGYTF.

This clonotype was picked up a small number of times. The chain carries TRBV15 and TRBJ1-2; 10 bases map to TRBD1. The J segment lost 4 bases and the V segment lost 0 bases, leaving 5 bases of the junction unmatched. Germline values: CDR1 LNHNV, CDR2 YYDKDF (reference sequence). The CDR3 consists of 16 residues. The CDR3 DNA is TGTGCCACCAGCAGAGATCAGGACAGGGGGGGCTATGGCTACACCTTC. Protein sequence: CATSRDQDRGGYGYTF.

V gene TRBV28 combines with J gene TRBJ1-1; D unclear. This CDR3 is 11 amino acids long. Trimming stripped 4 bases from V and 3 bases from J, with 3 bases between. Germline CDR1 and CDR2: MDHEN and SYDVKM. The CDR3 protein is CASSWYTEAFF. The CDR3 DNA reads TGTGCCAGCAGTTGGTACACTGAAGCTTTCTTT.

The rearrangement joins TRBV30 to TRBJ1-1; D unresolved. Germline V gene lookup returns CDR1 GTSNPN and CDR2 SVGIG (reference sequence). This CDR3 contains 11 residues. V gave up 5 bases and J gave up 0 bases, with 4 bases separating them. This chain's CDR3 is CAWVMNTEAFF. For the CDR3, the DNA is TGTGCCTGGGTGATGAACACTGAAGCTTTCTTT.

The chain combines TRBV27 with TRBJ1-1; TRBD1 matches at 9 bases. Per the germline V gene, CDR1 is MNHEY and CDR2 is SMNVEV (reference sequence). The CDR3 has 16 amino acids. After removal of 3 bases from V and 3 bases from J, the junction contained 8 bases not matched to a gene. The CDR3 DNA is TGTGCCAGCAGTTTGCTGGACAGGGGCCTTGACACTGAAGCTTTCTTT. It translates to CASSLLDRGLDTEAFF.

This chain joins TRBV5-1 and TRBJ1-5; possibly TRBD1 for D (6 bases). CDR1 and CDR2 from the germline V gene are SGHRS and YFSETQ. The V end was cut by 0 bases, the J end by 7 bases, with 14 bases between. This CDR3 spans 15 amino acids. The CDR3 protein is CASSLDSGDDQPQHF. CDR3 sequence (DNA): TGCGCCAGCAGCTTGGATTCAGGGGACGACCAGCCCCAGCATTTT.

In its sample, this clonotype was seen a few times. The rearrangement joins TRBV24-1 to TRBJ2-2; D is possibly TRBD1 (6 bases). V was pared by 7 bases and J by 1 base, with 6 bases between. This CDR3 has 13 residues. The germline CDR1 and CDR2 sequences are KGHDR and SFDVKD. CDR3 nucleotides: TGTGCCACCAGGGGACAGAACACCGGGGAGCTGTTTTTT. Translating gives CATRGQNTGELFF.

In this sample, this clonotype turned up once. CDR3 in amino acids: CASSPSPGNPYEQYF. CDR3 sequence (DNA): TGCGCCAGCAGCCCCAGCCCCGGGAATCCCTACGAGCAGTACTTC. The V and J genes are TRBV4-1 and TRBJ2-7; the D gene is possibly TRBD2 (5 bases). V dropped 4 bases and J dropped 2 bases, with 15 bases sitting between them. The CDR3 spans 15 residues. CDR1 and CDR2 (germline): MGHRA, YSYEKL.

This clonotype was found a few times. V and J are TRBV10-3 and TRBJ2-1; 10 bases line up with TRBD1. The CDR3 is 16 residues long. Per germline, CDR1 ENHRY and CDR2 SYGVKD. The trim removed 6 bases at V and 0 bases at J, leaving 5 bases unmatched. The CDR3 nucleotides read TGTGCCATCAGCACAGGACAGGGGGGCTCCTACAATGAGCAGTTCTTC. As protein: CAISTGQGGSYNEQFF.

This clonotype occurred a few times. This sequence joins TRBV19 and TRBJ2-5, with TRBD1 identical over 8 bases. The CDR3 length is 14 residues. Losses at the gene ends were 3 bases for V and 5 bases for J; bases not matched to a gene: 5. From germline, CDR1 is LNHDA and CDR2 SQIVND (reference sequence). CDR3 sequence: CASSIGQGGETQYF. Written as DNA, the CDR3 is TGTGCCAGTAGTATCGGACAGGGTGGGGAGACCCAGTACTTC.

This clonotype was seen a few times. The rearrangement links TRBV7-2 to TRBJ2-3; 11 positions agree with TRBD2. Germline V CDR1 and CDR2: SGHTA, FQGNSA. Trimming at V came to 4 bases and at J to 1 base, leaving 7 bases not matched to a gene. This CDR3 is built from 17 residues. CDR3 amino acids: CASSYQTSGVGTDTQYF. The CDR3 nucleotides are TGTGCCAGCAGCTACCAGACTAGCGGGGTTGGCACAGATACGCAGTATTTT.

The chain couples TRBV6-1 to TRBJ2-1; D is undetermined. This CDR3 spans 13 amino acids. Per the germline V gene, CDR1 is MNHNS and CDR2 is SASEGT. Trimming pared 6 bases from V and 4 bases from J, leaving 10 bases between. CDR3 loop: CASRAVTYNEQFF. CDR3 nucleotide sequence: TGTGCCAGCAGGGCAGTTACGTACAATGAGCAGTTCTTC.

V gene TRBV20-1 combines with J gene TRBJ2-3, with unresolved D. Looked up from germline, CDR1 is DFQATT and CDR2 is SNEGSKA (reference sequence). CDR3 length: 12 amino acids. Trimming left V 0 bases short and J 4 bases short, with 5 bases between. Here the CDR3 reads CSARERADTQYF. DNA of the CDR3: TGCAGTGCTAGAGAACGGGCAGATACGCAGTATTTT.

This clonotype showed up just a few times. The chain uses TRBV20-1 and TRBJ1-5; tentative D call: TRBD1 (5 bases). The CDR3 loop spans 14 amino acids. The V end lost 4 bases, the J end lost 1 base, and 11 bases lay between the germline ends. The germline CDR1 and CDR2 sequences are DFQATT and SNEGSKA (reference sequence). CDR3 in DNA: TGCAGTGCTATACAGGCAGCGAGCAATCAGCCCCAGCATTTT. Protein: CSAIQAASNQPQHF.

The chain combines TRBV6-1 with TRBJ1-1, with a possible D match to TRBD1 (6 bases). CDR1 and CDR2 from the germline V gene are MNHNS and SASEGT. This CDR3 is 14 amino acids long. Trimming removed 5 bases at V and 1 base at J, with 11 bases between. This CDR3 is CASSPPGANTEAFF. The CDR3 DNA reads TGTGCCAGCAGTCCTCCGGGGGCGAACACTGAAGCTTTCTTT.

In this sample, this clonotype turned up once. The rearrangement uses TRBV18 and TRBJ1-5; unclear D gene. Trimming cost V 1 base and J 5 bases, with 6 bases left between them. The germline V gene has CDR1 KGHSH and CDR2 LQKENI. This CDR3 spans 13 amino acids. CDR3 protein: CASSPRRDQPQHF. For the CDR3, the DNA is TGTGCCAGCTCACCACGGAGGGATCAGCCCCAGCATTTT.

This clonotype was observed a few times. The chain recombines TRBV15 with TRBJ2-5, with D unresolved. CDR1 LNHNV and CDR2 YYDKDF come from the germline V gene (reference sequence). CDR3 length: 17 amino acids. Trimming took 1 base from V and 5 from J, leaving 20 bases between them. CDR3 sequence (DNA): TGTGCCACCAGCAGAGGCCCCCCTTCCGCCCTGGGTGAGACCCAGTACTTC. This translates into CATSRGPPSALGETQYF.

This clonotype was found a few times. The gene calls are TRBV20-1 and TRBJ1-2; the match to TRBD1 covers 7 bases. Germline assignment: CDR1 DFQATT and CDR2 SNEGSKA (reference sequence). CDR3 length equals 15 residues. V was pared by 6 bases and J by 2 bases, with 12 bases of the junction left unmatched. The CDR3 reads CSATTGTDKNYGYTF. The CDR3 DNA is TGCAGTGCCACAACCGGGACAGACAAAAACTATGGCTACACCTTC.

The V call is TRBV20-1, the J call TRBJ1-2; 9 positions match TRBD1. The V gene's germline CDR1 is DFQATT and CDR2 SNEGSKA (reference sequence). V shed 5 bases and J 0 bases; nucleotides not matched to a gene: 13. This CDR3 contains 17 residues. The CDR3 sequence: CSALKPGQGLANYGYTF. The CDR3 DNA reads as TGCAGTGCTCTAAAACCGGGACAGGGACTAGCTAACTATGGCTACACCTTC.

The chain joins TRBV6-1 to TRBJ1-5; TRBD1 is a possible D gene (5 bases). Trimming cost V 5 bases and J 7 bases, with 18 bases left between them. The CDR3 has 15 residues. Germline V CDR1 and CDR2: MNHNS, SASEGT. For the CDR3, the DNA is TGTGCCAGCAGTCACCAGGCAGGGACCCAGCAGCCCCAGCATTTT. Residues: CASSHQAGTQQPQHF.

The chain joins TRBV20-1 to TRBJ2-5; D assignment may be TRBD1 or TRBD2 (6 bases each). The ends were cut back, 3 bases at V and 5 bases at J, with 25 bases in the middle. The CDR3 extends over 17 amino acids. Germline assignment: CDR1 DFQATT and CDR2 SNEGSKA (reference sequence). CDR3 coding DNA: TGCAGTGCTAGTCACGGGCGGGGCAGGGGCGTCGGGGAGACCCAGTACTTC. Its translation is CSASHGRGRGVGETQYF.

This rearrangement joins TRBV6-2 or TRBV6-3 to TRBJ1-5, with TRBD1 matching over 8 bases. V was clipped by 0 bases and J by 6 bases; unmatched bases: 13. CDR3 length equals 18 residues. Germline lookup yields CDR1 MNHEY and CDR2 SVGEGT. CDR3 in amino acids: CASSYSGPGGAKGQPQHF. The CDR3 nucleotides read TGTGCCAGCAGTTACTCCGGCCCAGGGGGCGCGAAGGGTCAGCCCCAGCATTTT.

This chain joins TRBV6-1 and TRBJ1-1; D is ambiguous. Germline CDR1 is MNHNS and CDR2 is SASEGT. V was trimmed by 7 bases and J by 3 bases, leaving 12 bases between them. This CDR3 contains 13 residues. CDR3 in amino acids: CASITYRDTEAFF. DNA of the CDR3: TGTGCCAGCATAACCTATCGGGACACTGAAGCTTTCTTT.

This clonotype was observed a handful of times. The chain couples TRBV15 to TRBJ2-3; TRBD2 agrees at 11 bases. The CDR3 covers 15 residues. J gave up 8 bases and V 0 bases, and 4 bases lay outside the gene matches. Germline V gives CDR1 LNHNV, CDR2 YYDKDF (reference sequence). The CDR3 region is CATSRELAGVSTQYF. CDR3 nucleotide sequence: TGTGCCACCAGCAGAGAACTAGCGGGAGTCTCTACGCAGTATTTT. Full variable domain (outside the CDR3, taken from reference TRBV15 and TRBJ2-3): DAMVIQNPRYQVTQFGKPVTLSCSQTLNHNVMYWYQQKSSQAPKLLFHYYDKDFNNEADTPDNFQSRRPNTSFCFLDIRSPGLGDTAMYLCATSRELAGVSTQYFGPGTRLTVL.

This clonotype was observed a few times. This rearrangement joins TRBV28 to TRBJ1-2; possible D gene TRBD1, 5 bases. Germline V gene lookup returns CDR1 MDHEN and CDR2 SYDVKM. CDR3 length: 13 amino acids. Deletions cut 5 bases from V and 7 bases from J, with 14 bases between. The CDR3 region is CASSPGTGGGYTF. The CDR3 coding sequence is TGTGCCAGCAGTCCTGGGACGGGGGGTGGCTACACCTTC.